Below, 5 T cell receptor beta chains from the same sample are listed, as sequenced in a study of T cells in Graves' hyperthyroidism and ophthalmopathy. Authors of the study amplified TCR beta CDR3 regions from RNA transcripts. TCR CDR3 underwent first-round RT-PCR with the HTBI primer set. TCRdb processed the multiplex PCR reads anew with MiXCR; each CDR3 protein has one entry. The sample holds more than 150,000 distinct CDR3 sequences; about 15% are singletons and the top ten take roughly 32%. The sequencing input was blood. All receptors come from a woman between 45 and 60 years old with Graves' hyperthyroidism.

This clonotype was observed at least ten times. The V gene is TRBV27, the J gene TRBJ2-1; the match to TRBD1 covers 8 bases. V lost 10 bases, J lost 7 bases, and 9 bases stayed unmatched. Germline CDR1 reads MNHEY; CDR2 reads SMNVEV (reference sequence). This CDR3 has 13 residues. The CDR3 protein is CATTWTGSNEQFF. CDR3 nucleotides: TGTGCCACAACGTGGACAGGGTCGAATGAGCAGTTCTTC.

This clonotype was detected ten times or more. This CDR3 is CASGGIKDTQYF. The CDR3 DNA follows: TGTGCCAGCGGCGGGATTAAAGATACGCAGTATTTT. This chain connects TRBV6-1 to TRBJ2-3; maybe TRBD2 (6 bases). The germline V gene encodes CDR1 MNHNS and CDR2 SASEGT. The CDR3 has 12 residues. V was trimmed by 8 bases and J by 5 bases, leaving 11 bases between them.

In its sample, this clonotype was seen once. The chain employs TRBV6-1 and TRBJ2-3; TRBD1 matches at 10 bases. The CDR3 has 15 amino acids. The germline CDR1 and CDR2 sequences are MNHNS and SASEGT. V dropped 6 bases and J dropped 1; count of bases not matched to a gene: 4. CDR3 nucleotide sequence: TGTGCCAGCAGACTTGGGACAGGGGGCACAGATACGCAGTATTTT. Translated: CASRLGTGGTDTQYF.

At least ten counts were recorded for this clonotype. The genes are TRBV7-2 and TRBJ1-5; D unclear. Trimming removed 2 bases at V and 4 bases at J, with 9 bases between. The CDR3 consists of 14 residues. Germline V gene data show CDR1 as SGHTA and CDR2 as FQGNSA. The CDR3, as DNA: TGTGCCAGCAGCTTACTGGGCGTAAATCAGCCCCAGCATTTT. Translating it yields CASSLLGVNQPQHF. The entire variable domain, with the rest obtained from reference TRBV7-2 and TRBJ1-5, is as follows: GAGVSQSPSNKVTEKGKDVELRCDPISGHTALYWYRQSLGQGLEFLIYFQGNSAPDKSGLPSDRFSAERTGGSVSTLTIQRTQQEDSAVYLCASSLLGVNQPQHFGDGTRLSIL.

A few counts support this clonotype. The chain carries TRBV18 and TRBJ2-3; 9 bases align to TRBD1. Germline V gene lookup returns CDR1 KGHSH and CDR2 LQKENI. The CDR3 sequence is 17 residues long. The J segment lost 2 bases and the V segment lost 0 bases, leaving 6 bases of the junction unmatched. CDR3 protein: CASSPPGGTGYTDTQYF. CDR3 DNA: TGTGCCAGCTCACCACCGGGAGGGACAGGGTACACAGATACGCAGTATTTT.